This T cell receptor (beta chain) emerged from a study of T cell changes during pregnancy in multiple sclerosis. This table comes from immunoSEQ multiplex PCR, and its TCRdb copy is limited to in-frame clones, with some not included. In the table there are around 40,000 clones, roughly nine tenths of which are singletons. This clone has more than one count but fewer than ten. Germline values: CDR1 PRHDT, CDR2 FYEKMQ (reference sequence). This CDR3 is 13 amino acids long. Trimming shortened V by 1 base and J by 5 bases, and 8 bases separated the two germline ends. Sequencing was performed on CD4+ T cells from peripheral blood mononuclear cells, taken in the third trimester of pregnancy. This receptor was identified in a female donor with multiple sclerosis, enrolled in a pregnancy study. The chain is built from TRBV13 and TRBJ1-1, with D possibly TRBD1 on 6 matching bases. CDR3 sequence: CASSLERGTEAFF. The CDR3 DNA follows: TGTGCCAGCAGCTTAGAAAGGGGGACTGAAGCTTTCTTT.